This T cell receptor beta chain was obtained from a study of blood T cell repertoires in COVID-19. CDR1 SGDLS and CDR2 YYNGEE come from the germline V gene. CDR3 size: 14 residues. The V end was cut by 7 bases, the J end by 0 bases, with 11 bases between. TCRdb's table, derived via immunoSEQ multiplex PCR, lists solely in-frame clones and lacks some. Of around 200,000 clones detected, approximately 79% appear once; the ten largest clones hold around 5%. The clonotype was recovered from a human donor in a cohort sampled during active COVID-19. This chain links TRBV9 with TRBJ1-5; D remains ambiguous. Sequenced input: peripheral blood. The CDR3: CASGGRYSNQPQHF. The CDR3 DNA sequence: TGTGCCAGCGGAGGGAGGTATAGCAATCAGCCCCAGCATTTT.